The T cell receptor beta chain described here comes from a study of T cells in localized non-small cell lung cancer. The assay was immunoSEQ multiplex PCR, and TCRdb's table has in-frame clones only and misses some. This table holds 65,000 to 80,000 clones, less than 85% found once. This CDR3 has 17 amino acids. Between the trimmed V and J ends, which lost 0 bases and 4 bases, there was a span of 18 bases. Germline loops: CDR1 ENHRY, CDR2 SYGVKD. A note on this clone: The antigen remains undetermined.

Findings of the study overall: Compared with tumor, uninvolved adjacent lung displayed greater T cell clonality, ranking highest overall.

The chain combines TRBV10-3 with TRBJ2-5; D unresolved. Sequencing was performed on peripheral blood, taken before any cancer treatment. This sequence originates from a female donor over 55 with stage I lung adenocarcinoma. DNA for the CDR3: TGTGCCATCAGTGAGTCTTCTAATAGGGCAGCAGGAGAGACCCAGTACTTC. Protein: CAISESSNRAAGETQYF.